The 10 T cell receptor beta chains below come from one sample, sequenced in a study of CD8+ T cells in alopecia areata. Reverse transcription of extracted RNA yielded cDNA, which provided the sequencing template. The method was immunoSEQ multiplex PCR; TCRdb's version includes in-frame clones alone and lacks a portion of them. The sample gives roughly 2,500 clones, around two thirds of which show up once; about 9.3% is in the top ten. The sequenced sample was skin. The receptors were gathered from a human donor in good health.

The chain is built from TRBV7-9 and TRBJ2-3; D is possibly TRBD1 (7 bases). The germline V gene encodes CDR1 SEHNR and CDR2 FQNEAQ (reference sequence). Trimming left V 4 bases short and J 3 bases short, with 17 bases between. CDR3 length: 16 residues. The CDR3 sequence: CASSYQGGGRTDTQYF. CDR3 DNA sequence: TGTGCCAGCAGCTACCAAGGAGGGGGCCGGACAGATACGCAGTATTTT.

The chain combines TRBV7-5 with TRBJ2-3; no check of the table's D call, TRBD1, against the DNA was made. TRBV7-5 corresponds to a pseudogene. The CDR3 spans 17 residues. CDR3 loop: CARSTRDTRCDTDTQYF. The CDR3 region has the DNA TGTGCCAGAAGCACCAGGGACACGCGGTGTGACACAGATACGCAGTATTTT.

The chain uses TRBV7-9 and TRBJ1-5, with 8 bases matching TRBD1. The CDR3 spans 15 residues. Germline trimming cut 5 bases from V and 8 bases from J; bases unmatched to any gene: 11. Per germline, CDR1 SEHNR and CDR2 FQNEAQ (reference sequence). Here the CDR3 reads CASSDTGGEFEPQHF. The CDR3 DNA reads as TGTGCCAGCAGCGATACAGGGGGAGAGTTTGAGCCCCAGCATTTT.

The genes are TRBV18 and TRBJ2-5, with 8 bases fitting TRBD1. The V and J ends lost 6 bases and 4 bases, in that order; junction bases with no gene match: 7. CDR3 length equals 14 residues. Germline loops: CDR1 KGHSH, CDR2 LQKENI. CDR3 in DNA: TGTGCCAGCTCCGGACAGGGACTGGGAGAGACCCAGTACTTC. Amino acids: CASSGQGLGETQYF.

The rearrangement links TRBV18 to TRBJ2-4, with D unclear. V lost 0 bases and J lost 0, with 12 bases in between. Germline assignment: CDR1 KGHSH and CDR2 LQKENI. The CDR3 covers 17 residues. The CDR3 DNA is TGTGCCAGCTCACCACCTGGCAGCCCCATAGCCAAAAACATTCAGTACTTC. It encodes CASSPPGSPIAKNIQYF.

The genes are TRBV5-1 and TRBJ2-1; TRBD1 matches 11 bases. Trimming took 5 bases from V and 6 from J; bases not matched to a gene: 4. This CDR3 region has 14 residues. Germline V gene lookup returns CDR1 SGHRS and CDR2 YFSETQ. The CDR3 spells CASRRTGGLNEQFF. In DNA, the CDR3 is TGCGCCAGCAGACGGACAGGGGGCCTCAATGAGCAGTTCTTC.

The chain employs TRBV4-1 and TRBJ1-2, with D uncertain. This CDR3 spans 17 amino acids. Germline loops: CDR1 MGHRA, CDR2 YSYEKL. The V and J ends lost 5 bases and 4 bases respectively, with 23 bases between them. The CDR3 sequence is CASSECVQNRKTYGYTF. The DNA for the CDR3 is TGCGCCAGCAGCGAATGCGTCCAGAACCGAAAGACCTATGGCTACACCTTC.

Of note for this clone: Because the CDR3 is missing its conserved closing phenylalanine or tryptophan, this is likely a read error. The DNA is omitted, as the CDR3 cannot be located on it reliably, and the CDR3 follows TCRdb's listing. The chain uses TRBV21-1 and TRBJ2-7. TRBV21-1 is a pseudogene. The CDR3 is made up of 9 amino acids, end residues included. CDR3 in amino acids: CASSKGTEC.

This chain joins TRBV28 and TRBJ2-7; D is uncertain. From germline, CDR1 is MDHEN and CDR2 SYDVKM. This CDR3 is built from 13 residues. V was shortened by 4 bases and J by 3 bases, with 10 bases between the two germline ends. The CDR3 DNA sequence: TGTGCCAGCAGTTCGACCAATCTCTACGAGCAGTACTTC. Translating it yields CASSSTNLYEQYF.

J is TRBJ2-3 and V is TRBV11-2; the D is unclear. Germline CDR1 reads SGHAT; CDR2 reads FQNNGV. V dropped 0 bases and J dropped 4 bases, with 8 bases sitting between them. The CDR3 has 14 amino acids. CDR3 nucleotides: TGTGCCAGCAGCTTAGAGCTAGGGCCAGATACGCAGTATTTT. This sequence encodes CASSLELGPDTQYF.